The next 4 T cell receptor beta chains were all read from a single sample in a study of shared T cell receptors in the human thymus (dated by TCRdb to the early 2020s). Libraries came from the immunoSEQ multiplex PCR assay. In its TCRdb copy, this immuneACCESS table keeps in-frame sequences only and misses some clones. Where compared with another copy, unresolved V genes explain less than half of these, and the others have no known cause. This sample comprises about 400,000 clones, around 95% of them detected only once. The leading ten clones occupy approximately 0.018% of the sample. Sample: thymocytes. The receptor source for this set is a human donor.

The chain is built from TRBV11-2 and TRBJ2-5; perhaps TRBD1 as D (5 bases). Trimming removed 4 bases at V and 3 bases at J, with 18 bases between. This CDR3 is 16 amino acids long. Looked up from germline, CDR1 is SGHAT and CDR2 is FQNNGV. The CDR3 reads CASSSLLRAGKETQYF. CDR3 DNA: TGTGCCAGCAGCTCCCTCCTCCGGGCAGGGAAAGAGACCCAGTACTTC.

CDR3 sequence reads: CASSSWTANYGYTF. The DNA for the CDR3 is TGTGCCAGCAGCTCCTGGACAGCCAACTATGGCTACACCTTC. This chain links TRBV5-8 with TRBJ1-2; tentatively, D is TRBD1 (6 bases). This CDR3 is built from 14 residues. CDR1 and CDR2 from the germline V gene are SGHTS and YDEGEE. Trimming pared 3 bases from V and 2 bases from J, leaving 11 bases between.

The chain recombines TRBV6-5 with TRBJ2-7, with 7 bases matching TRBD1. CDR3 length: 14 residues. With V trimmed by 4 bases and J by 2 bases, 5 bases remained unmatched. CDR1 and CDR2 from the germline V gene are MNHEY and SVGAGI. CDR3 bases: TGTGCCAGCAGTTGCCGGGACAGAGCCTACGAGCAGTACTTC. It specifies CASSCRDRAYEQYF.

J is TRBJ2-1 and V is TRBV6-5; D is uncertain. This CDR3 comprises 15 residues. From germline, CDR1 is MNHEY and CDR2 SVGAGI. V lost 7 bases, J lost 9 bases, and 22 bases lay in between. CDR3 DNA: TGTGCCAGCACCTGTCCCCATGGCTCCCCGGGTGAGCAGTTCTTC. It is translated as CASTCPHGSPGEQFF.